This TCR beta chain was found in a study of cytomegalovirus exposure and HLA in healthy donors. The PCR ran on 60 Vbeta and 13 Jbeta primers. Some clones are missing from TCRdb's copy, which holds only in-frame ones; the method was immunoSEQ multiplex PCR. The sample consists of over 100,000 clones, under 85% of them appearing once. CDR1 is SGDLS, CDR2 YYNGEE, per germline. V shed 0 bases and J 4 bases; nucleotides not matched to a gene: 6. The CDR3 sequence is 15 residues long. Specimen: PBMCs. This chain connects TRBV9 to TRBJ2-7; 8 bases map to TRBD1. The receptor's source is a male donor in good health and CMV-seropositive. The CDR3 reads CASSVAGGQGYEQYF. Here the CDR3 DNA reads TGTGCCAGCAGCGTAGCAGGGGGCCAAGGTTACGAGCAGTACTTC.